A single sample is the source of the 14 T cell receptor beta chains below, sequenced in a study of T cell repertoires in cytomegalovirus infection. TCRdb recomputed calls from the reads with MiXCR, one row per CDR3 protein. The repertoire holds about 680,000 distinct CDR3 sequences, with roughly 24% as singletons. Sequencing was carried out using CD8+ T cells from PBMCs. The receptors come from a human donor in good health (CMV status not recorded). Some clones in this sample may be carry-over from other donors' samples.

This clonotype was observed a few times. The J gene is TRBJ2-2, the V gene TRBV2, with unresolved D. V was cut by 3 bases and J by 4 bases, with 6 bases left in between. Looked up from germline, CDR1 is SNHLY and CDR2 is FYNNEI. This CDR3 region has 13 residues. CDR3 coding DNA: TGTGCCAGCAGTGACAGAATCACCGGGGAGCTGTTTTTT. It specifies CASSDRITGELFF. Combining the CDR3 with reference TRBV2 and TRBJ2-2 gives the whole variable domain EPEVTQTPSHQVTQMGQEVILRCVPISNHLYFYWYRQILGQKVEFLVSFYNNEISEKSEIFDDQFSVERPDGSNFTLKIRSTKLEDSAMYFCASSDRITGELFFGEGSRLTVL.

The rearrangement links TRBV5-1 to TRBJ2-5; D is ambiguous. The V gene's germline CDR1 is SGHRS and CDR2 YFSETQ. V was shortened by 0 bases and J by 0 bases, with 9 bases between the two germline ends. The CDR3 is made up of 15 amino acids. The chain's CDR3 is CASSLAFTDQETQYF. CDR3 nucleotides: TGCGCCAGCAGCTTGGCCTTCACAGACCAAGAGACCCAGTACTTC.

This chain joins TRBV12-3 or TRBV12-4 and TRBJ1-1, with 11 bases fitting TRBD1. With V trimmed by 6 bases and J by 10 bases, 13 bases remained unmatched. There are 15 residues in the CDR3. The CDR3 region has the DNA TGTGCCAGCAGACCCCTTGGACAGGGGGCTTCTGCAGCTTTCTTT. Translating it yields CASRPLGQGASAAFF.

Details on this clonotype: A junction boundary mismatches the germline segment, possibly from a read error. This chain links TRBV6-6 with TRBJ1-2, with 7 bases lining up with TRBD1. In germline, CDR1 is MNHNY, CDR2 SVGAGI (reference sequence). The CDR3 totals 15 residues. DNA of the CDR3: TGTGCCAGCAGTGACTCCGGGACAGAGATCTATGGCTACACCTTC. Amino acid sequence: CASSDSGTEIYGYTF.

The sample holds a few counts of this clonotype. The J gene is TRBJ2-5, the V gene TRBV7-6, with D maybe TRBD1 (6 bases). The CDR3 sequence is 16 residues long. The germline V gene has CDR1 SGHVS and CDR2 FNYEAQ. The germline V and J ends were trimmed by 5 bases and 5 bases, with 21 bases remaining between them. CDR3 sequence: CASSPTWDTRGETQYF. CDR3 nucleotide sequence: TGTGCCAGCAGCCCAACGTGGGACACAAGAGGGGAGACCCAGTACTTC.

This clonotype was observed a handful of times. This sequence joins TRBV6-6 and TRBJ2-3; 11 positions match TRBD1. The V gene's germline CDR1 is MNHNY and CDR2 SVGAGI (reference sequence). Trimming took 1 base from V and 2 from J; bases not matched to a gene: 5. CDR3 length: 17 residues. The CDR3 DNA sequence: TGTGCCAGCAGTTACTTTAAGGGACAGGGGGTCACAGATACGCAGTATTTT. Protein product: CASSYFKGQGVTDTQYF.

Ten or more counts support this clonotype. V usage is TRBV6-2 or TRBV6-3 and J usage is TRBJ1-2; D not certain. Germline V gene sequence: CDR1 MNHEY, CDR2 SVGEGT. CDR3 length: 11 amino acids. V shed 6 bases and J shed 7 bases, with 9 bases lying between them. CDR3 DNA: TGTGCCAGCAGGGAGCCGGCTGGCTACACCTTC. Protein sequence: CASREPAGYTF.

This clonotype showed up just once. This may be a read error, as it is one base from a much larger clone. V is TRBV7-8 and J is TRBJ2-3; 7 bases match TRBD1. The CDR3 is 15 residues long. Germline-derived CDR1 and CDR2 are SGHVS and FQNEAQ. This chain's CDR3 is CANSHQDRPSDTQYF. The DNA of the CDR3 is TGTGCCAACAGCCATCAGGACAGGCCCTCAGATACGCAGTATTTT.

The chain recombines TRBV14 with TRBJ2-7; no definite D call. CDR1 SGHDN and CDR2 FVKESK come from the germline V gene. V was clipped by 2 bases and J by 0 bases, with 8 bases between them. This CDR3 is built from 14 residues. CDR3 residues: CASSQLTTSYEQYF. The CDR3 nucleotides are TGTGCCAGCAGCCAATTGACGACCTCCTACGAGCAGTACTTC.

Comment on this clonotype: Germline is not matched at one junction end, which may reflect a read error. V gene TRBV11-2 combines with J gene TRBJ2-2; D may match TRBD1 or TRBD2 (6 bases each). The V gene's germline CDR1 is SGHAT and CDR2 FQNNGV. The CDR3 has 17 amino acids. CDR3 nucleotide sequence: TGTGTCAGCAGCTTAACCCCCGGCCAGGGGAGGACCGGGGAGCTGTTTTTT. It encodes CVSSLTPGQGRTGELFF.

Concerning this clonotype itself: This clone may be a read error of a much larger clone one base away. The chain links TRBV7-4 to TRBJ2-7, with D unresolved. Germline CDR1 reads SGHVT; CDR2 reads SQSDAQ. The CDR3 spans 15 residues. The CDR3 region has the DNA TGTGCCAACAGCTTAATTGCAGGTCCGACCTACGAGCAGTACTTC. Translation: CANSLIAGPTYEQYF.

The rearrangement links TRBV12-3 or TRBV12-4 to TRBJ2-2, with 8 bases matching TRBD2. The length of the CDR3 is 18 residues. The J segment lost 3 bases and the V segment lost 2 bases, leaving 11 bases of the junction unmatched. In nucleotides, the CDR3 is TGTGCCAGCAGTTTAAACCCACTCGCGGGGGGTGACACCGGGGAGCTGTTTTTT. This translates into CASSLNPLAGGDTGELFF.

The rearrangement links TRBV5-6 to TRBJ1-5; no clear D. CDR3 length equals 17 residues. Germline-derived CDR1 and CDR2 are SGHDT and YYEEEE. The V gene lost 0 bases and the J gene lost 0 bases, with 13 bases spanning the gap. The CDR3 DNA sequence: TGTGCCAGCAGCTTGGTAGGAGGCCCGAATAGCAATCAGCCCCAGCATTTT. It codes for CASSLVGGPNSNQPQHF.

This clonotype appeared many times. The chain employs TRBV28 and TRBJ2-7; D might be TRBD2 (5 bases). Trimming cost V 5 bases and J 6 bases, with 14 bases left between them. Germline-derived CDR1 and CDR2 are MDHEN and SYDVKM. The CDR3 sequence is 13 residues long. The CDR3 spells CASSPLGWREQYF. In DNA form, the CDR3 reads TGTGCCAGCAGTCCACTAGGGTGGCGCGAGCAGTACTTC. Supplemented by reference TRBV28 and TRBJ2-7, the full variable domain reads DVKVTQSSRYLVKRTGEKVFLECVQDMDHENMFWYRQDPGLGLRLIYFSYDVKMKEKGDIPEGYSVSREKKERFSLILESASTNQTSMYLCASSPLGWREQYFGPGTRLTVT.